Following are 19 T cell receptor beta chains from one sample sequenced in a study of shared clonotypes between healthy human individuals. In the naive CD8 group, cells lacked CD45RO and were positively selected for CCR7, so terminally differentiated effector memory CD45RA+ cells were left out. Sequenced by immunoSEQ multiplex PCR; TCRdb stores in-frame clones only, minus some. The sample holds approximately 740,000 clones; 80% to 95% are singletons and the top ten take 20% to 30%. Sequenced: naive CD8+ T cells sorted from blood. Receptor source: a young man in good health.

The chain links TRBV27 to TRBJ1-1; D possibly corresponds to TRBD1 (6 bases). The CDR3 extends over 15 amino acids. V gave up 2 bases and J gave up 1 base, with 11 bases separating them. The germline V gene encodes CDR1 MNHEY and CDR2 SMNVEV (reference sequence). CDR3 bases: TGTGCCAGCAGTTTAAGGGGGGACCCGAACACTGAAGCTTTCTTT. Protein sequence: CASSLRGDPNTEAFF.

Worth noting for this clone: Additional DNA sequences in this sample encode the identical CDR3. The gene calls are TRBV6-5 and TRBJ2-2; D is unresolved. Trimming removed 2 bases at V and 0 bases at J, with 1 base between. The CDR3 is made up of 13 amino acids. Germline CDR1 is MNHEY and CDR2 is SVGAGI. The CDR3 region has the DNA TGTGCCAGCAGTTACGCGAACACCGGGGAGCTGTTTTTT. As protein: CASSYANTGELFF.

The chain recombines TRBV6-5 with TRBJ2-1, with 12 bases matching TRBD2. J was trimmed by 6 bases and V by 6 bases; bases with no gene match: 6. The CDR3 is 15 amino acids. The germline V gene encodes CDR1 MNHEY and CDR2 SVGAGI. For the CDR3, the DNA is TGTGCCAGCAGCTACGGACTAGCGGGACTCAATGAGCAGTTCTTC. Protein sequence: CASSYGLAGLNEQFF.

This clone was seen only once. The chain uses TRBV14 and TRBJ2-7; D is uncertain. The germline V and J ends were trimmed by 1 base and 2 bases, with 9 bases remaining between them. CDR1 and CDR2 from the germline V gene are SGHDN and FVKESK. The CDR3 covers 14 residues. CDR3 amino acids: CASSQVKFPYEQYF. CDR3 DNA: TGTGCCAGCAGCCAAGTGAAGTTCCCCTACGAGCAGTACTTC.

The chain recombines TRBV27 with TRBJ2-5; 8 nucleotides match TRBD2. The CDR3 consists of 14 residues. Germline CDR1 reads MNHEY; CDR2 reads SMNVEV (reference sequence). Unmatched junction bases numbered 9, after V lost 9 bases and J lost 3 bases. CDR3 sequence: CASATRSGEETQYF. CDR3 bases: TGTGCCAGTGCCACCCGTAGCGGGGAAGAGACCCAGTACTTC.

The chain carries TRBV15 and TRBJ1-5, with unresolved D. Looked up from germline, CDR1 is LNHNV and CDR2 is YYDKDF (reference sequence). The V and J ends lost 4 bases and 2 bases respectively, with 9 bases between them. The CDR3 runs to 14 residues. The CDR3 nucleotides read TGTGCCACCAGCATTGGAGCAGGCAATCAGCCCCAGCATTTT. Translation: CATSIGAGNQPQHF.

CDR3 sequence (DNA): TGTGCCAGCAGTTACCTGGACACAAGCTCCTACGAGCAGTACTTC. This encodes CASSYLDTSSYEQYF. The chain carries TRBV6-6 and TRBJ2-7, with D perhaps TRBD1 (5 bases). The ends were cut back, 2 bases at V and 0 bases at J, with 11 bases in the middle. Per germline, CDR1 MNHNY and CDR2 SVGAGI (reference sequence). The CDR3 loop spans 15 amino acids.

The chain couples TRBV27 to TRBJ2-1; TRBD1 matches at 7 bases. CDR1 is MNHEY, CDR2 SMNVEV, per germline (reference sequence). With V trimmed by 5 bases and J by 7 bases, 8 bases remained unmatched. This CDR3 has 14 residues. In nucleotides, the CDR3 is TGTGCCAGCAGTCTGAACAGGGGCGGGAATGAGCAGTTCTTC. This translates into CASSLNRGGNEQFF.

The J gene is TRBJ2-7, the V gene TRBV11-2; no clear D. V lost 3 bases, J lost 4 bases, and 13 bases lay in between. Per germline, CDR1 SGHAT and CDR2 FQNNGV. The CDR3 consists of 14 residues. The CDR3 region is CASSFTHPVYEQYF. CDR3 coding DNA: TGTGCCAGCAGCTTCACCCATCCAGTTTACGAGCAGTACTTC.

Of note for this clone: This may arise from a read error, as a much more abundant clone is one base away. The same CDR3 also results from other DNA sequences found in this sample. The chain recombines TRBV7-9 with TRBJ2-3; D is undetermined. The CDR3 spans 11 residues. Germline V lookup: CDR1 SEHNR, CDR2 FQNEAQ (reference sequence). Trimming left V 4 bases short and J 2 bases short, with 1 base between. The CDR3 protein is CASSYTDTQYF. In DNA, the CDR3 is TGTGCCAGCAGCTACACAGATACGCAGTATTTT.

This chain uses TRBV14 with TRBJ1-2, with D tentatively TRBD1 (5 bases). Germline CDR1 reads SGHDN; CDR2 reads FVKESK. Trimming left V 0 bases short and J 2 bases short, with 16 bases between. The CDR3 loop spans 17 amino acids. CDR3 in amino acids: CASSQDGGQGRNYGYTF. The CDR3 bases are TGTGCCAGCAGCCAAGATGGGGGTCAGGGACGGAACTATGGCTACACCTTC. Combining the CDR3 with reference TRBV14 and TRBJ1-2 gives the whole variable domain EAGVTQFPSHSVIEKGQTVTLRCDPISGHDNLYWYRRVMGKEIKFLLHFVKESKQDESGMPNNRFLAERTGGTYSTLKVQPAELEDSGVYFCASSQDGGQGRNYGYTFGSGTRLTVV.

V gene TRBV27 combines with J gene TRBJ2-7, with D possibly being TRBD1 or TRBD2 (5 bases each). The germline CDR1 and CDR2 sequences are MNHEY and SMNVEV (reference sequence). The CDR3 length is 14 residues. Trimming took 6 bases from V and 6 from J, leaving 18 bases between them. CDR3 bases: TGTGCCAGCAGATGGGGCGTCCCTGGGGGCGAGCAGTACTTC. Amino acid sequence: CASRWGVPGGEQYF.

The chain recombines TRBV6-6 with TRBJ1-4, with no clear D. The CDR3 loop spans 16 amino acids. Between the trimmed V and J ends, which lost 4 bases and 5 bases, there was a span of 17 bases. From germline, CDR1 is MNHNY and CDR2 SVGAGI (reference sequence). The CDR3 region is CASSFVPGGENEKLFF. The CDR3 DNA reads TGTGCCAGCAGTTTCGTTCCAGGTGGGGAAAATGAAAAACTGTTTTTT.

The rearrangement links TRBV29-1 to TRBJ2-1; the match to TRBD2 covers 7 bases. With 6 bases clipped from V and 4 bases from J, the junction kept 9 bases outside the gene matches. CDR3 length: 14 residues. From germline, CDR1 is SQVTM and CDR2 ANQGSEA. The CDR3 loop reads CSVGRAGRYNEQFF. CDR3 sequence (DNA): TGCAGCGTGGGGAGGGCAGGAAGGTACAATGAGCAGTTCTTC.

The V call is TRBV19, the J call TRBJ2-1; D possibly corresponds to TRBD2 (7 bases). This CDR3 spans 15 amino acids. V was pared by 6 bases and J by 8 bases, with 20 bases between. Looked up from germline, CDR1 is LNHDA and CDR2 is SQIVND (reference sequence). CDR3 protein: CASSPIWGGHYEQFF. DNA of the CDR3: TGTGCCAGTAGCCCCATCTGGGGGGGGCACTATGAGCAGTTCTTC.

The chain uses TRBV7-9 and TRBJ1-5; D not certain. The ends were cut back, 2 bases at V and 3 bases at J, with 11 bases in the middle. CDR1 is SEHNR and CDR2 is FQNEAQ in the germline V gene (reference sequence). There are 15 residues in the CDR3. CDR3 protein: CASSLSWPSNQPQHF. In DNA form, the CDR3 reads TGTGCCAGCAGCTTATCATGGCCTTCCAATCAGCCCCAGCATTTT. The full variable domain, in which reference TRBV7-9 and TRBJ1-5 provide the parts outside the CDR3, is DTGVSQNPRHKITKRGQNVTFRCDPISEHNRLYWYRQTLGQGPEFLTYFQNEAQLEKSRLLSDRFSAERPKGSFSTLEIQRTEQGDSAMYLCASSLSWPSNQPQHFGDGTRLSIL.

V is TRBV5-1 and J is TRBJ2-7, with TRBD2 as a possible D gene (6 bases). V was pared by 1 base and J by 6 bases, with 17 bases between. Germline V CDR1 and CDR2: SGHRS, YFSETQ. The length of the CDR3 is 15 residues. CDR3 loop: CASSLRGGIVGEQYF. CDR3 nucleotides: TGCGCCAGCAGCTTGCGTGGCGGGATCGTCGGCGAGCAGTACTTC.

This chain connects TRBV29-1 to TRBJ1-1; 8 bases match TRBD1. V lost 6 bases and J lost 8; bases outside the gene matches: 11. The germline V gene has CDR1 SQVTM and CDR2 ANQGSEA. CDR3 length equals 13 residues. CDR3: CSVERTGRGEAFF. CDR3 DNA sequence: TGCAGCGTGGAACGGACAGGGCGTGGGGAAGCTTTCTTT.

The gene calls are TRBV9 and TRBJ1-1, with D maybe TRBD1 (5 bases). CDR3 size: 14 residues. The V gene lost 0 bases and the J gene lost 6 bases, with 12 bases spanning the gap. The germline CDR1 and CDR2 sequences are SGDLS and YYNGEE. This CDR3 is CASSVVVRDPEAFF. The CDR3 region has the DNA TGTGCCAGCAGCGTAGTGGTCAGGGACCCTGAAGCTTTCTTT.